Listed below are T cell receptor beta chains from one sample, sequenced in a study of T cell repertoires in cytomegalovirus infection. TCRdb re-analysed the reads in MiXCR, keeping a single row per CDR3 protein. The table lists 450,000 to 650,000 distinct CDR3 sequences, 26% of them singletons. The source material was PBMCs. The receptors shown here come from a human donor in good health (CMV status not recorded). Some clones in this sample may be carry-over from other donors' samples. Each CDR3 is given with its conserved first and last residue. D genes are given only for firm matches. Expanded clones get a size class; other rows say once, few or many, or leave the size out.

TRBJ2-1,TRBD2,few,TRBV12-3/TRBV12-4,TGTGCCAGCAGTACAGGGGGACTAGCGGGAGGGGGATACAATGAGCAGTTCTTC,CASSTGGLAGGGYNEQFF
TRBJ2-3,NA,few,TRBV7-9,TGTGCCAGCAGCCACACCTTAGATACGCAGTATTTT,CASSHTLDTQYF
TRBJ2-2,NA,NA,TRBV6-1,TGTGCCAGCAGTCATGTTCCGGGCATGAACACCGGGGAGCTGTTTTTT,CASSHVPGMNTGELFF
TRBJ2-3,TRBD2,NA,TRBV20-1,TGCAGTGCTGGGACTAGCGTGGGGTCAGATACGCAGTATTTT,CSAGTSVGSDTQYF
TRBJ2-6,TRBD1,NA,TRBV20-1,TGCAGTGCTAGAGGGGACAGGAGGGATTCTGGGGCCAACGTCCTGACTTTC,CSARGDRRDSGANVLTF
TRBJ2-3,NA,NA,TRBV5-1,TGCGCCAGCAGCCCGGGTCTGACCGTGGTGGATACGCAGTATTTT,CASSPGLTVVDTQYF
TRBJ2-1,NA,few,TRBV6-5,TGTGCCAGCAGTTCCCGCGGGGCACCCTACTACAATGAGCAGTTCTTC,CASSSRGAPYYNEQFF
TRBJ1-1,NA,few,TRBV7-2,TGTGCCAGCAGCTTAGCATACACTGAAGCTTTCTTT,CASSLAYTEAFF
TRBJ2-3,NA,NA,TRBV6-6,TGTGCCACAGGGCTGGATACGCAGTATTTT,CATGLDTQYF
TRBJ1-3,NA,NA,TRBV6-8,TGTGCCAGCAGTTCCGTCGGTGGAAACACCATATATTTT,CASSSVGGNTIYF
TRBJ1-3,NA,NA,TRBV24-1,TGTGCCACCAGTTTGGACGGAAACACCATATATTTT,CATSLDGNTIYF
TRBJ1-1,NA,NA,TRBV6-2/TRBV6-3,TGTGCCAGCACCGTAACCGAGAACACTGAAGCTTTCTTT,CASTVTENTEAFF
TRBJ1-6,TRBD1,NA,TRBV7-9,TGTGCCAGCAGCGGTTCGGACAGGGAAAATTCACCCCTCCACTTT,CASSGSDRENSPLHF
TRBJ2-2,TRBD1,few,TRBV19,TGTGCCAGTAGCAGGACAGGGGACGGGGAGCTGTTTTTT,CASSRTGDGELFF
TRBJ1-1,TRBD1,many,TRBV9,TGTGCCAGCAGCGTCAGCTCGGGACAGGGGGCTGGGGTGAACACTGAAGCTTTCTTT,CASSVSSGQGAGVNTEAFF
TRBJ1-5,TRBD1,many,TRBV12-3/TRBV12-4,TGTGCCAGCAGACGCGACAGGGGAAATCAGCCCCAGCATTTT,CASRRDRGNQPQHF
TRBJ2-1,NA,few,TRBV5-4,TGTGCCAGCAGCAACGGACAGAGTCTAAACAATGAGCAGTTCTTC,CASSNGQSLNNEQFF
TRBJ2-3,NA,many,TRBV7-2,TGTGCCAGCGAGGAGCTCACAGATACGCAGTATTTT,CASEELTDTQYF
TRBJ1-2,NA,NA,TRBV4-1,TGCGCCAGCAGCTTTCAAGAGGGGGGGAACTATGGCTACACCTTC,CASSFQEGGNYGYTF
TRBJ2-5,TRBD1,NA,TRBV20-1,TGCAGTGCTACCAGGGACAGACCGCAAGAGACCCAGTACTTC,CSATRDRPQETQYF
TRBJ2-3,NA,few,TRBV5-1,TGCGCCAGCAGCCGGGGAACAGAATTCTTCACAGATACGCAGTATTTT,CASSRGTEFFTDTQYF
TRBJ2-6,NA,many,TRBV27,TGTGCCAGCAGCTTATCGAGTTCTGGGGCCAACGTCCTGACTTTC,CASSLSSSGANVLTF
TRBJ2-3,TRBD2,once,TRBV20-1,TGCAGTGCTAGGGAAATTCAGACTAGCGGGAGGATCCCAGATACGCAGTATTTT,CSAREIQTSGRIPDTQYF
TRBJ2-1,NA,few,TRBV6-2/TRBV6-3,TGTGCCAGCAGGCCGACTTTGAGCTCCTACAATGAGCAGTTCTTC,CASRPTLSSYNEQFF